The source of this TCR beta chain is a study of beta chain features in type 1 diabetes. Study summary: Age, gender and cell yields were alike across patients and healthy donors.

General study findings and limits: In all four CD4+ subsets, TCRB CDR3 length was significantly, moderately reduced in type 1 diabetes. The study found fewer insertions and more deletions at VDJ junctions in type 1 diabetes patients.

Expressed TCRB transcripts were sequenced after all isolated RNA was converted to cDNA. Sequencing was performed with immunoSEQ multiplex PCR; in TCRdb, only in-frame clones are kept and a portion is missing. The sample lists about 470,000 clones; 30% were seen once. The V end was cut by 0 bases, the J end by 1 base, with 6 bases between. Germline V gives CDR1 KGHSH, CDR2 LQKENI. The CDR3 length is 14 residues. Purity (above 95%) was reached by all sorted populations. Remarks on this clone: The antigen remains undetermined.

The receptor was isolated from a man between 18 and 29 years old in good health. The material sequenced was naive CD4+ T cells from blood. The chain links TRBV18 to TRBJ1-1; no clear D. The CDR3, as DNA: TGTGCCAGCTCACCACCTGGTCAGAACACTGAAGCTTTCTTT. Encoded protein: CASSPPGQNTEAFF.